The entry below describes one TCR beta chain. The antigen is unknown. The blood volume drawn from each donor was around 2.5 ml. The sample originates from a study of monozygotic twins with inflammatory bowel disease. Study outcomes and limitations: Healthy twins shared more clonotypes with others than IBD patients, most markedly active ones.

Germline V gives CDR1 ENHRY, CDR2 SYGVKD. This CDR3 region has 14 residues. UMIs with a 6-nucleotide sample barcode were added by template switching. TCRdb reprocessed the 5' RACE reads, with one entry per CDR3 protein and no DNA. The sample table includes approximately 340,000 distinct CDR3 sequences. This sequence joins TRBV10-3 and TRBJ1-2; TCRdb indicates TRBD1, and absent DNA this call remains unverified. What was sequenced was blood. The receptor comes from a human donor with ulcerative colitis or Crohn's disease, or a healthy co-twin of an affected twin (not recorded which). The chain's CDR3 is CAISEATTGNGYTF.